This is a list of T cell receptor beta chains from one sample in a study of CD8 T cells in ankylosing spondylitis. TCRdb used MiXCR to reprocess the 5' RACE reads, holding one entry per CDR3 protein. The sample records 230,000 or so distinct CDR3 sequences, 20% to 30% being singletons. The sample consisted of blood, either unsorted or a sorted T cell fraction (not recorded which). The receptors originated from a male donor with ankylosing spondylitis or in good health (not recorded which). Each CDR3 is given with its conserved first and last residue. D genes are given only for firm matches. For some rows the clone size is stated as once, few or many, or as a class when expanded; others skip it.

>.|.|TRBJ2-7|TRBV7-8
CASSLEGSQAYF
TGTGCCAGCAGCTTAGAGGGGAGCCAAGCGTACTTC
>.|many|TRBJ2-5|TRBV29-1
CSVALRSGETQYF
TGCAGCGTTGCCCTGCGGTCCGGGGAGACCCAGTACTTC
>TRBD1|many|TRBJ2-7|TRBV2
CASTKDRGNEQYF
TGTGCCAGCACAAAGGACAGGGGAAACGAGCAGTACTTC
>TRBD2|few|TRBJ2-1|TRBV11-2
CASSLDLALAKQFF
TGTGCCAGCAGCTTAGATTTGGCACTAGCGAAGCAGTTCTTC
>TRBD1|many|TRBJ2-2|TRBV5-1
CASGQGATNTGELFF
TGCGCCAGCGGACAGGGGGCGACGAACACCGGGGAGCTGTTTTTT
>.|few|TRBJ1-1|TRBV29-1
CSVEAAAEAFF
TGCAGCGTTGAGGCGGCCGCTGAAGCTTTCTTT
>.|few|TRBJ1-1|TRBV12-3/TRBV12-4
CASRPGPGTEAFF
TGTGCCAGCAGACCAGGGCCGGGGACTGAAGCTTTCTTT
>.|many|TRBJ1-1|TRBV7-2
CASSLFLRVEAFF
TGTGCCAGCAGCTTATTTCTGAGGGTAGAAGCTTTCTTT
>.|few|TRBJ2-2|TRBV5-1
CASSLLGGTGELFF
TGCGCCAGCAGCTTGTTGGGCGGCACCGGGGAGCTGTTTTTT
>TRBD2|many|TRBJ2-1|TRBV4-1
CASRKTGGEGYEQFF
TGCGCCAGCAGAAAAACCGGGGGGGAGGGCTATGAGCAGTTCTTC
>.|.|TRBJ1-5|TRBV2
CASTTGYNQPQHF
TGTGCCAGCACCACAGGGTACAATCAGCCCCAGCATTTT
>.|many|TRBJ2-1|TRBV20-1
CSARSGVDEQFF
TGCAGTGCTAGGTCCGGAGTGGATGAGCAGTTCTTC
>.|.|TRBJ2-5|TRBV3-1
CASTPQGFLGETQYF
TGTGCCAGCACCCCGCAGGGGTTTCTCGGGGAGACCCAGTACTTC
>.|many|TRBJ1-6|TRBV21-1
CASSQGSNSPLHF
TGTGCCAGCTCACAGGGGTCTAATTCACCCCTCCACTTT
>TRBD1|few|TRBJ2-5|TRBV12-3/TRBV12-4
CASSPTVTGETQYF
TGTGCCAGCAGTCCCACCGTGACAGGGGAGACCCAGTACTTC
>.|.|TRBJ2-5|TRBV20-1
CSARLYLADRTQYF
TGCAGTGCTAGATTGTATCTAGCTGATCGGACCCAGTACTTC